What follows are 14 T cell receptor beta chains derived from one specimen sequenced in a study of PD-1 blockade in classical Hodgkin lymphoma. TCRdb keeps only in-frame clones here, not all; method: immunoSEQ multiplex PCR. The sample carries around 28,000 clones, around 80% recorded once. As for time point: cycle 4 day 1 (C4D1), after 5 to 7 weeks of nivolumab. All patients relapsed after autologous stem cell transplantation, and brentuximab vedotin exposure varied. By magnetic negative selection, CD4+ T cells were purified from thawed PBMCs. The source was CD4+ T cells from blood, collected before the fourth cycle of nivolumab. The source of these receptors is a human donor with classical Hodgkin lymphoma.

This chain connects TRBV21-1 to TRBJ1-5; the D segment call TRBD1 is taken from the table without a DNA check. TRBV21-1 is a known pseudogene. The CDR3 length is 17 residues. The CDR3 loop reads CASSKEDGQGNNQPQHF. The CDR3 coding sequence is TGTGCCAGCAGCAAAGAGGATGGCCAGGGGAACAATCAGCCCCAGCATTTT.

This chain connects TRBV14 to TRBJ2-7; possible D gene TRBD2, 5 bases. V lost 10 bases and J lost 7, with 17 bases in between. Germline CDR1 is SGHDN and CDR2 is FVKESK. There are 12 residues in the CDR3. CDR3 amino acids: CATLFSEGEQYF. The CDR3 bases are TGTGCCACCCTATTCAGTGAGGGAGAGCAGTACTTC.

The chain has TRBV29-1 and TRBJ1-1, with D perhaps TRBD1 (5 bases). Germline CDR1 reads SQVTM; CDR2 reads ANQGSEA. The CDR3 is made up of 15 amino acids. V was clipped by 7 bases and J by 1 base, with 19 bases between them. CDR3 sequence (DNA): TGCAGCGCCGCAGGGCAGGGACGGGGGAACACTGAAGCTTTCTTT. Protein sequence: CSAAGQGRGNTEAFF.

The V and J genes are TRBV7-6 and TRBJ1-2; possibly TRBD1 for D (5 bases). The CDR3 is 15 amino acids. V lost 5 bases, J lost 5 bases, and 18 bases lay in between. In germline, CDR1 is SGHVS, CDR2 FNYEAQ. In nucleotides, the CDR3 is TGTGCCAGCAGCCCCCGGGTAGGGGTGTGGTATGGCTACACCTTC. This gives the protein CASSPRVGVWYGYTF.

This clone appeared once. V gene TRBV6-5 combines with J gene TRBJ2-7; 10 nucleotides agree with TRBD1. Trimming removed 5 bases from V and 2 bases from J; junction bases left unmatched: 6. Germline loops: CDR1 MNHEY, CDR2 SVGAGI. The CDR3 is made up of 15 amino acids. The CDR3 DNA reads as TGTGCCAGCAGTCGTATTGGGACAGGGGCCTACGAGCAGTACTTC. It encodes CASSRIGTGAYEQYF.

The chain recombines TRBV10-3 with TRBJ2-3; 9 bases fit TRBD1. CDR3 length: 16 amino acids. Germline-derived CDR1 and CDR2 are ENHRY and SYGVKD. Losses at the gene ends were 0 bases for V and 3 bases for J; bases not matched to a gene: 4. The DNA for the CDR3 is TGTGCCATCAGTGAGTCCGGGACAGGGACTACAGATACGCAGTATTTT. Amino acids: CAISESGTGTTDTQYF.

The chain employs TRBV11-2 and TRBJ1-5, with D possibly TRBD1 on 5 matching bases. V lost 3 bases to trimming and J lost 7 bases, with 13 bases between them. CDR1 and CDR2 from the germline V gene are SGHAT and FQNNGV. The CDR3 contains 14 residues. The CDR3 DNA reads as TGTGCCAGCAGCTTGTCGGGGGGTTCGCAGCCCCAGCATTTT. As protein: CASSLSGGSQPQHF.

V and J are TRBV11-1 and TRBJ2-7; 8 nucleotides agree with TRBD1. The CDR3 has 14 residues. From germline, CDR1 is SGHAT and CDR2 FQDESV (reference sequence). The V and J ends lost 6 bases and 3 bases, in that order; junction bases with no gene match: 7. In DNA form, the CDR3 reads TGTGCCAGCAGTTCCCAGGGGGCGAACTACGAGCAGTACTTC. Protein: CASSSQGANYEQYF.

The CDR3 coding sequence is TGTGCCAGCAGACCCAGGACAACCTACGAGCAGTACTTC. This codes for CASRPRTTYEQYF. This chain joins TRBV19 and TRBJ2-7; D may be TRBD1 (5 bases). Trimming left V 9 bases short and J 2 bases short, with 14 bases between. CDR1 and CDR2 (germline): LNHDA, SQIVND (reference sequence). This CDR3 region has 13 residues.

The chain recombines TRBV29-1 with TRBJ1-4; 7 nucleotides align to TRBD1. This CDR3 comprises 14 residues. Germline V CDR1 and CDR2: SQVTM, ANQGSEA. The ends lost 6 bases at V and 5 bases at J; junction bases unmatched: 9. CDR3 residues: CSVAPGTENEKLFF. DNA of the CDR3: TGCAGCGTGGCGCCCGGGACAGAAAATGAAAAACTGTTTTTT.

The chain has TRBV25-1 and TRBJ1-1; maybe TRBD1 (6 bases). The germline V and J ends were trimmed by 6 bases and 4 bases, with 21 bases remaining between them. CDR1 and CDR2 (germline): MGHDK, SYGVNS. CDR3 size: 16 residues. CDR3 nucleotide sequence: TGTGCCAGCAGCCCCAGTGGACAGTTTGGGGTCACTGAAGCTTTCTTT. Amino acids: CASSPSGQFGVTEAFF. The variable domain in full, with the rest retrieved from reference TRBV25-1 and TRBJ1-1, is EADIYQTPRYLVIGTGKKITLECSQTMGHDKMYWYQQDPGMELHLIHYSYGVNSTEKGDLSSESTVSRIRTEHFPLTLESARPSHTSQYLCASSPSGQFGVTEAFFGQGTRLTVV.

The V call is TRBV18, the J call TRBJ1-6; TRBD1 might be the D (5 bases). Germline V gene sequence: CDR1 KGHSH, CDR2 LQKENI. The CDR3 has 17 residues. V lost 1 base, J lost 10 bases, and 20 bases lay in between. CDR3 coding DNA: TGTGCCAGCTCACCACTAAGGGACCGACCCGCCGGATCACCCCTCCACTTT. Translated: CASSPLRDRPAGSPLHF.

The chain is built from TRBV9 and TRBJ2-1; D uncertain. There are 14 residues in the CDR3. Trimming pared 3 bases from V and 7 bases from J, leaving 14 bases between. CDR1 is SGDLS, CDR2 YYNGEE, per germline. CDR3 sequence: CASSALGIINEQFF. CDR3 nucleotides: TGTGCCAGCAGCGCCCTTGGCATAATTAATGAGCAGTTCTTC. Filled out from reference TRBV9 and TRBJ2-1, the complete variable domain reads DSGVTQTPKHLITATGQRVTLRCSPRSGDLSVYWYQQSLDQGLQFLIQYYNGEERAKGNILERFSAQQFPDLHSELNLSSLELGDSALYFCASSALGIINEQFFGPGTRLTVL.

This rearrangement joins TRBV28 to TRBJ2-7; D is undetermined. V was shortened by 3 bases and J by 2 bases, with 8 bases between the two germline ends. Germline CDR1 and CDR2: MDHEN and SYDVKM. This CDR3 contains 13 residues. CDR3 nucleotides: TGTGCCAGCAGTTTGGGCGGAACCTACGAGCAGTACTTC. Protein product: CASSLGGTYEQYF.